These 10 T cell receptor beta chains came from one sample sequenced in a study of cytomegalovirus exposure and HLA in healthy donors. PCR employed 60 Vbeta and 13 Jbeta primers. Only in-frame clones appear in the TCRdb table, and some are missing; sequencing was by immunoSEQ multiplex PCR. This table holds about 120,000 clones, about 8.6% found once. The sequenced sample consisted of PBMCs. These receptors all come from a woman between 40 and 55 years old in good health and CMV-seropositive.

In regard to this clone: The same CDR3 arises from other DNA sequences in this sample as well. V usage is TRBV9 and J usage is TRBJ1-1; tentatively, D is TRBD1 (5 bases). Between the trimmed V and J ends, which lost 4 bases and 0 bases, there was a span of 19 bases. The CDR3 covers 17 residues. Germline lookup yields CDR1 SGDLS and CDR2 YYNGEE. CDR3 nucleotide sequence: TGTGCCAGCAGCTCACCACCGGGACTCGGAATGAACACTGAAGCTTTCTTT. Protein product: CASSSPPGLGMNTEAFF.

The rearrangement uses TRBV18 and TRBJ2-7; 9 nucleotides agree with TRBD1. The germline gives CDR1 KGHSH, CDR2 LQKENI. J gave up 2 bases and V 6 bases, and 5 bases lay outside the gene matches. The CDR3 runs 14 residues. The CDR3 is CASSGDRAPYEQYF. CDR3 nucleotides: TGTGCCAGCTCCGGGGACAGGGCGCCCTACGAGCAGTACTTC.

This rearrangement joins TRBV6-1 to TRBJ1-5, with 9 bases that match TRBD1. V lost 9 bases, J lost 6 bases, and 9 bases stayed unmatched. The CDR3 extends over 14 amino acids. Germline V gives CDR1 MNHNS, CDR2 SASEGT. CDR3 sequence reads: CASLQGASGQPQHF. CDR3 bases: TGTGCCAGTTTACAGGGGGCGTCGGGTCAGCCCCAGCATTTT.

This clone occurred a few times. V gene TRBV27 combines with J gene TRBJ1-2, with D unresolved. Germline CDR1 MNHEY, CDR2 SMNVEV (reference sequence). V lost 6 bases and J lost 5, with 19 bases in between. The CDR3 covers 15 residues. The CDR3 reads CASSLLEPGLYGYTF. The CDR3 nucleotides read TGTGCCAGCAGCTTACTTGAGCCAGGCTTATATGGCTACACCTTC.

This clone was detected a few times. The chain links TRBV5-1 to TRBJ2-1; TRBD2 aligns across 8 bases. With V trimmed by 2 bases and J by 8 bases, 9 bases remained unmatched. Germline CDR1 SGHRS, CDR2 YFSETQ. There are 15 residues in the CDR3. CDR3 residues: CASSLRTGGRDEQFF. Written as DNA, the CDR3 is TGCGCCAGCAGCTTACGGACGGGGGGGAGGGATGAGCAGTTCTTC.

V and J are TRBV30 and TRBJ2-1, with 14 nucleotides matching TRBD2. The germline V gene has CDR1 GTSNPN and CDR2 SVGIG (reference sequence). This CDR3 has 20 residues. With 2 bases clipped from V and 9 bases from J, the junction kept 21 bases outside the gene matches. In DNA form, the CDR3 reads TGTGCCTGGAGTCCTCCACCGGGACTAGCGGGGGCTGGAGGTAATGGTGAGCAGTTCTTC. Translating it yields CAWSPPPGLAGAGGNGEQFF.

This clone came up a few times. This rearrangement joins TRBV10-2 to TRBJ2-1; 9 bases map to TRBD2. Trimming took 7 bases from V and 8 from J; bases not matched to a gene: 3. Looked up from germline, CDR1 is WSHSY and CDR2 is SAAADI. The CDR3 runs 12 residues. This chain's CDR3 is CASTSGVYEQFF. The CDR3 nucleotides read TGCGCCAGCACTAGCGGGGTCTATGAGCAGTTCTTC.

The CDR3 DNA follows: TGTGCCAGCAGGCCGGGACAGGCGAACACTGAAGCTTTCTTT. This gives the protein CASRPGQANTEAFF. This sequence joins TRBV9 and TRBJ1-1; TRBD1 aligns across 8 bases. J was trimmed by 1 base and V by 5 bases; bases with no gene match: 4. Germline-derived CDR1 and CDR2 are SGDLS and YYNGEE. CDR3 length: 14 residues.

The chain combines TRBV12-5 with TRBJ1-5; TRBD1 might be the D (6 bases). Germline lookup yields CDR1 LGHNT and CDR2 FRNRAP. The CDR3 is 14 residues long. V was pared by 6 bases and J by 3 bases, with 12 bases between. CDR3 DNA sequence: TGTGCTAGTGGCCAAGGACAGCCCAATCAGCCCCAGCATTTT. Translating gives CASGQGQPNQPQHF.

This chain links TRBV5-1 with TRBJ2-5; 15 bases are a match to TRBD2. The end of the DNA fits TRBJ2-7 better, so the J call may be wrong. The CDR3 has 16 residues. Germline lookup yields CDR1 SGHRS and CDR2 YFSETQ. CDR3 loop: CASSWTSGGAAYEQYF. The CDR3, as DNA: TGCGCCAGCAGCTGGACTAGCGGGGGGGCCGCCTACGAGCAGTACTTC.